The TCR beta chain under discussion was sequenced for a study of human T cells and chemical hapten exposure. Study-level background: Diphenylcyclopropenone was applied weekly to patients' scalps across the roughly 23-week study. Mostly female, the patients presented with alopecia areata, totalis or universalis.

In the library, unique molecular identifiers were attached to individual cDNA molecules. A single record per CDR3 protein comes from TCRdb applying MiXCR to the reads. The sample lists approximately 940 distinct CDR3 sequences, about 53% occurring once. From germline, CDR1 is MGHRA and CDR2 YSYEKL. V was trimmed by 0 bases and J by 0 bases, leaving 9 bases between them. CDR3 size: 15 residues. Noted treatment: therapeutic diphenylcyclopropenone sensitization with weekly scalp DPC. This clonotype was observed a handful of times. As yet, its antigen is unknown. Study findings and constraints: In comparison with controls, expanded TCRs gave rise to a significantly larger number of large CDR3 similarity clusters.

The TCR was taken from an adult with alopecia areata. Some clones in this sample may be carry-over from other donors' samples. This table probably holds off-target reads from a library built for another chain. The sample consisted of whole blood, taken before DPC sensitization or 2, 6, or about 24 weeks after (not recorded which). This sequence joins TRBV4-1 and TRBJ2-7; no clear D. CDR3 loop: CASSQEAGSSYEQYF. Here the CDR3 DNA reads TGCGCCAGCAGCCAAGAGGCAGGCAGCTCCTACGAGCAGTACTTC.